The 21 T cell receptor beta chains in this list originate from one sample, sequenced in a study of CD8 T cells in ankylosing spondylitis. Study-level results: Characteristic of ankylosing spondylitis blood, it appeared, was a TCR beta motif comprising roughly 8 highly homologous variants.

Their specific antigens are unknown. TCRdb passed the 5' RACE reads through MiXCR, listing each CDR3 protein once. The sample holds approximately 500,000 distinct CDR3 sequences, about 13% seen once. Sequenced material: blood, either unsorted or a sorted T cell fraction (not recorded which). These receptors all stem from a male donor with ankylosing spondylitis.

This clonotype came up a few times. The genes are TRBV15 and TRBJ2-5, with TRBD1 matching over 9 bases. The CDR3 sequence is 15 residues long. CDR1 is LNHNV, CDR2 YYDKDF, per germline (reference sequence). V was pared by 0 bases and J by 4 bases, with 3 bases of the junction left unmatched. The CDR3 is CATSRERQGGETQYF. The CDR3, as DNA: TGTGCCACCAGCAGAGAACGACAGGGGGGAGAGACCCAGTACTTC.

This clonotype appeared many times. This chain uses TRBV5-1 with TRBJ2-1; D possibly corresponds to TRBD2 (6 bases). Deletions cut 0 bases from V and 4 bases from J, with 8 bases between. The CDR3 runs to 14 residues. The germline V gene has CDR1 SGHRS and CDR2 YFSETQ. CDR3 DNA sequence: TGCGCCAGCAGCTTGGGGGGGGAGTACAATGAGCAGTTCTTC. Translated: CASSLGGEYNEQFF.

Comments on this clonotype: One end of the junction does not line up with germline, which may come from a read error. The gene calls are TRBV20-1 and TRBJ2-5, with TRBD2 matching over 8 bases. Per germline, CDR1 DFQATT and CDR2 SNEGSKA (reference sequence). The CDR3 length is 17 residues. CDR3 sequence: CCARRLAGTQYQETQYF. Here the CDR3 DNA reads TGCTGTGCTAGACGGCTAGCGGGTACCCAGTACCAAGAGACCCAGTACTTC.

This clonotype came up a few times. The chain is built from TRBV19 and TRBJ2-1, with TRBD2 matching 7 bases. The CDR3 consists of 15 residues. Trimming at V came to 5 bases and at J to 9 bases, leaving 13 bases not matched to a gene. CDR1 and CDR2 from the germline V gene are LNHDA and SQIVND (reference sequence). The CDR3 loop is CASSQAPGGALEQFF. The CDR3 nucleotides read TGTGCCAGTAGTCAGGCCCCGGGAGGAGCTCTTGAGCAGTTCTTC.

This clonotype was detected only a few times. The CDR3 here is CSAPSQGMAGEKLFF. The DNA of the CDR3 is TGCAGTGCTCCCAGTCAGGGGATGGCGGGGGAAAAACTGTTTTTT. J is TRBJ1-4 and V is TRBV20-1, with D perhaps TRBD1 (6 bases). V was cut by 5 bases and J by 8 bases, with 21 bases left in between. The CDR3 spans 15 residues. The germline V gene encodes CDR1 DFQATT and CDR2 SNEGSKA (reference sequence).

This clonotype was counted a few times. Its ends do not fully match the called genes, so a read error is possible. The chain links TRBV19 to TRBJ2-1; D perhaps matches TRBD1 (5 bases). CDR3 length: 12 amino acids. Germline V gene lookup returns CDR1 LNHDA and CDR2 SQIVND (reference sequence). The CDR3 coding sequence is TGTGCCAGTAGGATAGGGGTGAGTGAGCAGTTCTTC. Its translation is CASRIGVSEQFF.

The sample holds many counts of this clonotype. The gene calls are TRBV7-8 and TRBJ2-1; D possibly corresponds to TRBD2 (6 bases). The CDR3 contains 18 residues. V was cut by 5 bases and J by 5 bases, with 25 bases left in between. Germline V CDR1 and CDR2: SGHVS, FQNEAQ. The CDR3 DNA is TGTGCCAGCAGCCCAACACAAATAGCGGCAGAGGGGCACAATGAGCAGTTCTTC. Translation gives CASSPTQIAAEGHNEQFF. Filled out from reference TRBV7-8 and TRBJ2-1, the complete variable domain reads GAGVSQSPRYKVAKRGQDVALRCDPISGHVSLFWYQQALGQGPEFLTYFQNEAQLDKSGLPSDRFFAERPEGSVSTLKIQRTQQEDSAVYLCASSPTQIAAEGHNEQFFGPGTRLTVL.

The chain has TRBV7-7 and TRBJ2-2, with a possible D match to TRBD2 (6 bases). The germline V gene has CDR1 SSHAT and CDR2 FNYEAQ (reference sequence). The length of the CDR3 is 17 residues. The germline V and J ends were trimmed by 2 bases and 6 bases, with 19 bases remaining between them. CDR3 residues: CASSLPPVGGAAGELFF. DNA for the CDR3: TGTGCCAGCAGCTTACCCCCGGTGGGGGGAGCAGCCGGGGAGCTGTTTTTT.

A few counts support this clonotype. V gene TRBV20-1 combines with J gene TRBJ2-7, with 10 bases that match TRBD2. Germline V gives CDR1 DFQATT, CDR2 SNEGSKA (reference sequence). This CDR3 comprises 15 residues. J gave up 4 bases and V 1 base, and 7 bases lay outside the gene matches. In DNA form, the CDR3 reads TGCAGTGCTAGAGCCCCTAGCGGGAGTAAGTACGAGCAGTACGTC. It yields the protein CSARAPSGSKYEQYV.

V is TRBV12-3 or TRBV12-4 and J is TRBJ2-3; D is possibly TRBD2 (7 bases). CDR3 length: 11 residues. Trimming removed 5 bases from V and 14 bases from J, with 14 bases in between. The CDR3: CASSQGGEVYF. The DNA of the CDR3 is TGTGCCAGCAGTCAAGGGGGGGAGGTGTATTTT.

In this sample, this clonotype turned up a few times. The rearrangement joins TRBV7-9 to TRBJ2-3; D remains unclear. V lost 4 bases to trimming and J lost 3 bases, with 5 bases between them. The CDR3 extends over 12 amino acids. Germline V lookup: CDR1 SEHNR, CDR2 FQNEAQ (reference sequence). As DNA, the CDR3 is TGTGCCAGCAGCTCAATAACAGATACGCAGTATTTT. Its protein is CASSSITDTQYF.

In its sample, this clonotype was seen a few times. The J gene is TRBJ2-1, the V gene TRBV15, with 8 positions matching TRBD1. V was clipped by 1 base and J by 8 bases; unmatched bases: 4. Germline V lookup: CDR1 LNHNV, CDR2 YYDKDF (reference sequence). The CDR3 consists of 14 residues. CDR3 region: CATSRGDRGHEQFF. CDR3 nucleotides: TGTGCCACCAGCAGAGGAGACAGGGGCCATGAGCAGTTCTTC.

This clonotype was observed a handful of times. This sequence joins TRBV2 and TRBJ2-2; 8 bases align to TRBD2. Losses at the gene ends were 7 bases for V and 2 bases for J; bases not matched to a gene: 9. This CDR3 has 16 amino acids. The germline gives CDR1 SNHLY, CDR2 FYNNEI. CDR3 sequence reads: CASIPGTSPNTGELFF. In DNA, the CDR3 is TGTGCCAGCATCCCTGGGACTAGTCCTAACACCGGGGAGCTGTTTTTT.

The chain has TRBV19 and TRBJ2-1; 8 positions agree with TRBD2. Trimming cost V 5 bases and J 0 bases; bases outside gene matches: 6. The CDR3 spans 16 residues. CDR1 is LNHDA and CDR2 is SQIVND in the germline V gene (reference sequence). CDR3 DNA: TGTGCCAGTAGTCCGACCGGGACTAGCTCCTACAATGAGCAGTTCTTC. Translating gives CASSPTGTSSYNEQFF.

This clonotype was observed a few times. V gene TRBV20-1 combines with J gene TRBJ1-3, with no clear D. V lost 3 bases and J 0 bases, leaving 12 bases between the germline ends. CDR3 length: 15 residues. Germline assignment: CDR1 DFQATT and CDR2 SNEGSKA (reference sequence). The CDR3 nucleotides read TGCAGTGCTAGCAATTCGGAGTCCTCTGGAAACACCATATATTTT. Its translation is CSASNSESSGNTIYF.

The V gene is TRBV5-1, the J gene TRBJ2-2; 8 nucleotides line up with TRBD1. The CDR3 is 16 amino acids. The V segment lost 2 bases and the J segment 0 bases; nucleotides outside the gene matches: 3. The germline gives CDR1 SGHRS, CDR2 YFSETQ. The CDR3, as DNA: TGCGCCAGCAGCTTCCCGACAGGGGCGAACACCGGGGAGCTGTTTTTT. It specifies CASSFPTGANTGELFF.

V usage is TRBV3-1 and J usage is TRBJ2-7; D might be TRBD1 (5 bases). Between the trimmed V and J ends, which lost 2 bases and 4 bases, there was a span of 12 bases. Per the germline V gene, CDR1 is LGHDT and CDR2 is YNNKEL (reference sequence). This CDR3 has 14 residues. CDR3 in amino acids: CASSQTGPPYEQYF. DNA for the CDR3: TGTGCCAGCAGCCAAACAGGTCCTCCTTACGAGCAGTACTTC.

This clonotype was seen at least ten times. DNA of the CDR3: TGCGCCAGCAGGAACGGGGTTCTAAGTGGCTACAATGAGCAGTTCTTC. It translates to CASRNGVLSGYNEQFF. The chain carries TRBV4-1 and TRBJ2-1; D possibly corresponds to TRBD2 (5 bases). V was shortened by 6 bases and J by 3 bases, with 18 bases between the two germline ends. Germline assignment: CDR1 MGHRA and CDR2 YSYEKL. The length of the CDR3 is 16 residues.

This clonotype was detected a few times. The chain uses TRBV5-5 and TRBJ1-4; D not certain. Germline V gene data show CDR1 as SGHKS and CDR2 as YYEKEE (reference sequence). Trimming took off 4 bases at V and 8 bases at J, with 9 bases between the two ends. The CDR3 is 12 residues long. CDR3 nucleotide sequence: TGTGCCAGCAGCCCGACTTACGAAAAACTGTTTTTT. Translated: CASSPTYEKLFF.

V gene TRBV9 combines with J gene TRBJ1-5; D is unresolved. The CDR3 length is 15 residues. V lost 0 bases and J lost 5, with 12 bases in between. From germline, CDR1 is SGDLS and CDR2 YYNGEE. CDR3 DNA sequence: TGTGCCAGCAGCGTAGTGGGCCAGGCAGATCAGCCCCAGCATTTT. It codes for CASSVVGQADQPQHF. The full variable domain, completed using reference TRBV9 and TRBJ1-5, is DSGVTQTPKHLITATGQRVTLRCSPRSGDLSVYWYQQSLDQGLQFLIQYYNGEERAKGNILERFSAQQFPDLHSELNLSSLELGDSALYFCASSVVGQADQPQHFGDGTRLSIL.

The chain has TRBV29-1 and TRBJ2-2, with D unresolved. The length of the CDR3 is 13 residues. Deletions cut 4 bases from V and 2 bases from J, with 8 bases between. CDR1 and CDR2 from the germline V gene are SQVTM and ANQGSEA. The CDR3 reads CSVVQSNTGELFF. CDR3 nucleotide sequence: TGCAGCGTTGTACAGAGTAACACCGGGGAGCTGTTTTTT.